A single sample is the source of the 8 T cell receptor beta chains below, sequenced in a study of T cells in localized non-small cell lung cancer. Sequencing was performed with immunoSEQ multiplex PCR; in TCRdb, only in-frame clones are kept and a portion is missing. Of 40,000 to 65,000 clones in the sample, more than 75% were seen once. Material: PBMCs, obtained before any cancer treatment. Receptors were obtained from a female donor with stage II lung adenocarcinoma.

The chain employs TRBV5-1 and TRBJ1-4; D unclear. The CDR3 has 15 residues. Trimming removed 4 bases from V and 12 bases from J, with 22 bases in between. Germline loops: CDR1 SGHRS, CDR2 YFSETQ. CDR3 in DNA: TGCGCCAGCAGCCTGGGATCCCCGCAGTTGGATGAACTGTTTTTT. Amino acid sequence: CASSLGSPQLDELFF.

A word on this clone: Sequence at one end of the junction differs from germline and may be a read error. J is TRBJ2-2 and V is TRBV9; D uncertain. Germline lookup yields CDR1 SGDLS and CDR2 YYNGEE. This CDR3 has 14 residues. As DNA, the CDR3 is TGTGCCAGCACCCCTCAGACGAACGCCGGGGAGCTGTTTTTT. This gives the protein CASTPQTNAGELFF.

This chain connects TRBV9 to TRBJ1-3; TRBD1 is a possible D gene (6 bases). V was pared by 0 bases and J by 1 base, with 11 bases between. The CDR3 has 16 residues. The V gene's germline CDR1 is SGDLS and CDR2 YYNGEE. The CDR3 nucleotides are TGTGCCAGCAGCGTAGTACAGGGAGGGTCTGGAAACACCATATATTTT. This sequence encodes CASSVVQGGSGNTIYF.

This rearrangement joins TRBV10-3 to TRBJ1-1; D is unresolved. Trimming pared 4 bases from V and 3 bases from J, leaving 9 bases between. Germline CDR1 reads ENHRY; CDR2 reads SYGVKD. This CDR3 comprises 13 residues. CDR3 in amino acids: CAISGERDTEAFF. DNA of the CDR3: TGTGCCATCAGTGGGGAGAGGGACACTGAAGCTTTCTTT.

This chain joins TRBV10-2 and TRBJ1-1; 9 bases line up with TRBD1. This CDR3 spans 13 amino acids. In germline, CDR1 is WSHSY, CDR2 SAAADI. The junction had 4 bases not matched to a gene; V was cut back by 6 bases and J by 5 bases. As DNA, the CDR3 is TGCGCCAGCAGAACAGGGGGCGGGACTGAAGCTTTCTTT. This gives the protein CASRTGGGTEAFF.

V and J are TRBV19 and TRBJ1-2; no clear D gene. V lost 5 bases and J 10 bases, leaving 11 bases between the germline ends. The length of the CDR3 is 11 residues. Per the germline V gene, CDR1 is LNHDA and CDR2 is SQIVND (reference sequence). As DNA, the CDR3 is TGTGCCAGTAGTTTCTTGCGGGACTACACCTTC. This encodes CASSFLRDYTF.

The CDR3 DNA reads TGTGCCAGCAGAGTGAACGATGAGCAGTTCTTC. Its translation: CASRVNDEQFF. The V and J genes are TRBV5-6 and TRBJ2-1; D is undetermined. The CDR3 sequence is 11 residues long. Per the germline V gene, CDR1 is SGHDT and CDR2 is YYEEEE. V lost 5 bases and J 8 bases, leaving 8 bases between the germline ends.

This chain's CDR3 is CASRGDPYNEQFF. As DNA, the CDR3 is TGTGCCAGCAGAGGGGACCCATACAATGAGCAGTTCTTC. This chain joins TRBV7-2 and TRBJ2-1; D assignment may be TRBD1 or TRBD2 (5 bases each). The CDR3 loop spans 13 amino acids. Germline CDR1 reads SGHTA; CDR2 reads FQGNSA. V gave up 6 bases and J gave up 4 bases, with 10 bases separating them.